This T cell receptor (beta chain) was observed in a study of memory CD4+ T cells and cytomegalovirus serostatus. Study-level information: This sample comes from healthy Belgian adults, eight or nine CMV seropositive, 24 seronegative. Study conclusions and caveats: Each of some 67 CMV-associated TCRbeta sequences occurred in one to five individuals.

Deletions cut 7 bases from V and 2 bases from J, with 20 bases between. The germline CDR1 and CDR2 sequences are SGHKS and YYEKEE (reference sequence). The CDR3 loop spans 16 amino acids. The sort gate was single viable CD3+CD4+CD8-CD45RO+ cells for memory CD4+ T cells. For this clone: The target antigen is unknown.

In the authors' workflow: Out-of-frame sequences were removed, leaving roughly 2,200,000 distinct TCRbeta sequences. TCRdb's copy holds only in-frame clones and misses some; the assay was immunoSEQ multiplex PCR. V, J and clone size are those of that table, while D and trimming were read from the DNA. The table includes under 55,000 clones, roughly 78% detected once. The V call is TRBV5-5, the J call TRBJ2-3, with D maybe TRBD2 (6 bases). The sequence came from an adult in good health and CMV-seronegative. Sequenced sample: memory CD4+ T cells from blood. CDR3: CASVAGIDHTTDTQYF. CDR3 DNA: TGTGCCAGCGTCGCGGGGATCGACCATACCACAGATACGCAGTATTTT.